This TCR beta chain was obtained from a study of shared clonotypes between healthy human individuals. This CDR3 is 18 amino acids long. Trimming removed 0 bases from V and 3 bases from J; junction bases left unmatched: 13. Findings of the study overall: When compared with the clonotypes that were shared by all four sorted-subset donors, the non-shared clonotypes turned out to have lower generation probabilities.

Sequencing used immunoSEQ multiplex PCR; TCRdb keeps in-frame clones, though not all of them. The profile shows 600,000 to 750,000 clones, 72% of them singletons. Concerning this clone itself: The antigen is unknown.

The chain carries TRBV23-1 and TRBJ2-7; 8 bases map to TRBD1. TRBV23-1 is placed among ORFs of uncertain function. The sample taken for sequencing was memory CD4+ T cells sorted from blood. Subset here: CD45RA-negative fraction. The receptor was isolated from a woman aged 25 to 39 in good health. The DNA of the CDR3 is TGCGCCAGCAGTCAATCGATCCCCGCGGACAGGGAACTCTACGAGCAGTACTTC. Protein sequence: CASSQSIPADRELYEQYF.